In this sample, the clone carrying this T cell receptor (beta chain) turned up a few times. Sequencing was performed with immunoSEQ multiplex PCR; in TCRdb, only in-frame clones are kept and a portion is missing. The sample holds about 15,000 clones, more than 65% seen once. The data belong to a study of somatic mutations in cytotoxic T cells in rheumatoid arthritis. Whole-study context: There were some V beta antibody-stained T-cell populations flow-sorted at nearly 100% purity, and these included V beta1+ cells sequenced for TCRB.

The sequenced sample was CD8+ T cells sorted from blood. The receptor comes from an adult with rheumatoid arthritis.

In DNA form, the CDR3 reads TGTGCCAGCAGTTCCGGTAAGGGTGTCTATGGCTACACCTTC. This encodes CASSSGKGVYGYTF. The rearrangement joins TRBV27 to TRBJ1-2; D ambiguous. CDR1 is MNHEY, CDR2 SMNVEV, per germline (reference sequence). The CDR3 contains 14 residues. V dropped 4 bases and J dropped 4 bases, with 13 bases sitting between them.